The 5 T cell receptor beta chains in this list originate from one sample, sequenced in a study of Graves' ophthalmopathy and Graves' hyperthyroidism. Amplified material comprised TCR beta CDR3 regions derived from RNA transcripts. The library came from an HTBI-primed first-round RT-PCR and a second-round multiplex PCR. MiXCR, run by TCRdb on the multiplex PCR reads, gives a single entry per CDR3 protein. The table shows 150,000 to 200,000 distinct CDR3 sequences, with approximately 40% occurring only once. Sequencing used peripheral blood. These receptors were collected from a man aged 30 to 45 with Graves' ophthalmopathy.

V gene TRBV6-1 combines with J gene TRBJ1-1; D ambiguous. The ends were cut back, 3 bases at V and 6 bases at J, with 5 bases in the middle. Germline values: CDR1 MNHNS, CDR2 SASEGT. The CDR3 sequence is 11 residues long. The CDR3 sequence is CASSDRSEAFF. CDR3 nucleotide sequence: TGTGCCAGCAGTGACCGCTCTGAAGCTTTCTTT.

CDR3 residues: CASSSHILSSQETQYF. The CDR3 coding sequence is TGTGCCAGCAGTTCCCATATCCTGAGTAGCCAAGAGACCCAGTACTTC. The chain employs TRBV27 and TRBJ2-5; no firm D call. The germline CDR1 and CDR2 sequences are MNHEY and SMNVEV (reference sequence). V lost 4 bases to trimming and J lost 1 base, with 16 bases between them. The CDR3 length is 16 residues.

This clonotype showed up many times. The CDR3 coding sequence is TGTGCCACTAGACCTTCGGGACGATTTTGGGAGCAGTACTTC. Translation gives CATRPSGRFWEQYF. The chain couples TRBV15 to TRBJ2-7; D possibly matches TRBD1 or TRBD2 (5 bases each). Germline V gene data show CDR1 as LNHNV and CDR2 as YYDKDF (reference sequence). The CDR3 is 14 residues long. Trimming removed 9 bases from V and 7 bases from J, with 22 bases in between. Combining the CDR3 with reference TRBV15 and TRBJ2-7 gives the whole variable domain DAMVIQNPRYQVTQFGKPVTLSCSQTLNHNVMYWYQQKSSQAPKLLFHYYDKDFNNEADTPDNFQSRRPNTSFCFLDIRSPGLGDTAMYLCATRPSGRFWEQYFGPGTRLTVT.

Ten or more counts support this clonotype. Relative to the germline gene, one junction end is altered; a read error may explain this. The rearrangement joins TRBV30 to TRBJ2-5; D tentatively reads TRBD1 or TRBD2 (5 bases each). The CDR3 is made up of 12 amino acids. Germline CDR1 is GTSNPN and CDR2 is SVGIG (reference sequence). CDR3 loop: CAWSGRRGTNFF. The DNA for the CDR3 is TGTGCCTGGAGTGGGCGACGAGGGACGAACTTCTTC.

The chain has TRBV6-2 or TRBV6-3 and TRBJ1-1, with a possible D match to TRBD1 (6 bases). The CDR3 sequence is 13 residues long. Deletions cut 6 bases from V and 5 bases from J, with 13 bases between. The germline V gene encodes CDR1 MNHEY and CDR2 SVGEGT. The CDR3 here is CASSGGRRTEAFF. As DNA, the CDR3 is TGTGCCAGCAGCGGGGGCAGGAGGACTGAAGCTTTCTTT.